Given below is one TCR beta chain in context. The data derive from a study of identical twins. From germline, CDR1 is SNHLY and CDR2 FYNNEI. This CDR3 region has 16 residues. V lost 4 bases and J lost 1; bases outside the gene matches: 5. TCRdb used MiXCR to reprocess the 5' RACE reads, holding one entry per CDR3 protein. Of 300,000 to 400,000 distinct CDR3 sequences detected, 10% to 15% appear once; the ten largest clones hold 7.2%. The data were also submitted as part of a second study, on yellow fever vaccine responses in identical twins.

Sequenced: CD8+ T cells sorted from blood. This sequence originates from a woman aged 18-35 years in good health. This chain joins TRBV2 and TRBJ2-5; 11 bases fit TRBD2. For the CDR3, the DNA is TGTGCCAGCAGTGGAATTAGCGGGAGGGTCCAAGAGACCCAGTACTTC. It translates to CASSGISGRVQETQYF.